The 29 T cell receptor beta chains below all came from one sample that was sequenced in a study of Graves' ophthalmopathy and Graves' hyperthyroidism. TCR beta CDR3 amplification used RNA transcripts. HTBI primers primed a first-round RT-PCR, and a second-round multiplex PCR followed. TCRdb reprocessed the multiplex PCR reads with MiXCR, giving one entry per CDR3 protein. Among about 390,000 distinct CDR3 sequences listed, 15% to 20% were seen once. The specimen sequenced was peripheral blood. These receptors originate from an adult woman with stable Graves' hyperthyroidism.

This clonotype appeared many times. The genes are TRBV30 and TRBJ1-2, with 7 bases that match TRBD1. CDR3 length equals 14 residues. Per germline, CDR1 GTSNPN and CDR2 SVGIG (reference sequence). V shed 2 bases, J shed 2 bases, and the junction held 5 bases outside the gene matches. The CDR3 reads CAWSRDSRNYGYTF. DNA of the CDR3: TGTGCCTGGAGTAGGGACAGCAGGAACTATGGCTACACCTTC.

This clonotype was recorded many times. The chain combines TRBV7-9 with TRBJ2-5; TRBD2 agrees at 7 bases. Germline CDR1 is SEHNR and CDR2 is FQNEAQ (reference sequence). The J segment lost 1 base and the V segment lost 5 bases, leaving 4 bases of the junction unmatched. CDR3 length equals 14 residues. This CDR3 reads CASSRLAAQETQYF. The CDR3 nucleotides are TGTGCCAGCAGCCGTCTAGCGGCCCAAGAGACCCAGTACTTC.

The table lists this clonotype with many counts. The rearrangement joins TRBV29-1 to TRBJ1-2; no firm D call. Trimming left V 4 bases short and J 2 bases short, with 5 bases between. This CDR3 contains 11 residues. Germline V lookup: CDR1 SQVTM, CDR2 ANQGSEA. The CDR3 coding sequence is TGCAGCGTTGTCGAGAACTATGGCTACACCTTC. Its protein is CSVVENYGYTF.

The chain couples TRBV6-2 or TRBV6-3 to TRBJ1-5; D gene unclear. The CDR3 covers 19 residues. V lost 7 bases, J lost 2 bases, and 27 bases lay in between. CDR1 MNHEY and CDR2 SVGEGT come from the germline V gene. The CDR3 sequence: CASTTIPRGLRYGNQPQHF. CDR3 nucleotide sequence: TGTGCCAGCACCACAATCCCCCGAGGGTTAAGGTATGGCAATCAGCCCCAGCATTTT.

CDR3 nucleotides: TGCAGTGCTAGTTTTCCAGCGGGAGTATCCTACGAGCAGTACTTC. This gives the protein CSASFPAGVSYEQYF. The chain couples TRBV20-1 to TRBJ2-7, with 8 bases aligning to TRBD2. Trimming removed 3 bases from V and 1 base from J; junction bases left unmatched: 8. Germline CDR1 DFQATT, CDR2 SNEGSKA (reference sequence). CDR3 length equals 15 residues.

The V gene is TRBV6-1, the J gene TRBJ2-4, with 9 bases lining up with TRBD1. The CDR3 loop spans 16 amino acids. The germline CDR1 and CDR2 sequences are MNHNS and SASEGT. The V gene end was trimmed by 2 bases and the J gene end by 6 bases; junction bases not matched to a gene: 8. The CDR3 region has the DNA TGTGCCAGCAGTGAAATCGTAGGACAGGGGAGAAACATTCAGTACTTC. The encoded protein is CASSEIVGQGRNIQYF.

CDR3 residues: CATSRDIVWGAVGTYSNQPQHF. The CDR3 coding sequence is TGTGCCACCAGCAGAGATATTGTTTGGGGGGCGGTTGGGACATATAGCAATCAGCCCCAGCATTTT. The chain carries TRBV15 and TRBJ1-5; D is perhaps TRBD1 (6 bases). CDR1 is LNHNV and CDR2 is YYDKDF in the germline V gene (reference sequence). V lost 0 bases and J 0 bases, leaving 27 bases between the germline ends. This CDR3 comprises 22 residues. The full variable domain, in which reference TRBV15 and TRBJ1-5 provide the parts outside the CDR3, is DAMVIQNPRYQVTQFGKPVTLSCSQTLNHNVMYWYQQKSSQAPKLLFHYYDKDFNNEADTPDNFQSRRPNTSFCFLDIRSPGLGDTAMYLCATSRDIVWGAVGTYSNQPQHFGDGTRLSIL.

This clonotype has ten or more counts. The chain uses TRBV20-1 and TRBJ2-7, with D possibly being TRBD1 (6 bases). The CDR3 loop spans 17 amino acids. Germline CDR1 and CDR2: DFQATT and SNEGSKA (reference sequence). V lost 0 bases and J lost 4, with 22 bases in between. CDR3 loop: CSARDYKRGGFSYEQYF. The CDR3 coding sequence is TGCAGTGCTAGAGATTATAAGAGAGGGGGATTTTCATACGAGCAGTACTTC.

This chain connects TRBV20-1 to TRBJ1-5; 9 bases are a match to TRBD1. The CDR3 has 17 amino acids. The ends lost 6 bases at V and 2 bases at J; junction bases unmatched: 14. Germline values: CDR1 DFQATT, CDR2 SNEGSKA (reference sequence). CDR3 nucleotide sequence: TGCAGTGCCAGAACAGGGGGCCCCATTTCCCGCAATCAGCCCCAGCATTTT. It yields the protein CSARTGGPISRNQPQHF.

This clonotype was seen at least ten times. The CDR3 here is CASSHTRDRMIYGYTF. The CDR3 bases are TGTGCCAGCAGTCACACCCGGGACAGGATGATTTATGGCTACACCTTC. The rearrangement links TRBV6-5 to TRBJ1-2, with 8 nucleotides matching TRBD1. Germline V gene lookup returns CDR1 MNHEY and CDR2 SVGAGI. V gave up 5 bases and J gave up 5 bases; unmatched junction bases: 13. The CDR3 sequence is 16 residues long.

Many counts were recorded for this clonotype. This chain joins TRBV12-3 or TRBV12-4 and TRBJ2-7; 7 positions match TRBD2. The CDR3 runs 13 residues. The J segment lost 3 bases and the V segment lost 4 bases, leaving 3 bases of the junction unmatched. The CDR3 here is CASSSGLVYEQYF. The CDR3 DNA reads as TGTGCCAGCAGTTCCGGACTAGTCTACGAGCAGTACTTC.

This clonotype is labeled as medium-sized. The chain joins TRBV28 to TRBJ2-7, with D possibly TRBD1 on 6 matching bases. The CDR3 extends over 15 amino acids. The germline gives CDR1 MDHEN, CDR2 SYDVKM. Deletions cut 6 bases from V and 12 bases from J, with 27 bases between. CDR3 amino acids: CASSRYRDKELVLYF. DNA for the CDR3: TGTGCCAGCAGCCGCTACCGGGACAAGGAGCTCGTGCTGTACTTC.

V usage is TRBV2 and J usage is TRBJ2-5; weak D call: TRBD1 (6 bases). The CDR3 spans 15 residues. Germline CDR1 reads SNHLY; CDR2 reads FYNNEI. V was shortened by 4 bases and J by 3 bases, with 15 bases between the two germline ends. CDR3 coding DNA: TGTGCCAGCAGTGCGCAGGGGCAGAGGAAAGAGACCCAGTACTTC. It yields the protein CASSAQGQRKETQYF.

A note on this clonotype: The junction differs from germline at one of its ends, possibly a read error. This chain joins TRBV12-3 or TRBV12-4 and TRBJ1-1; D unclear. The CDR3 covers 15 residues. This CDR3 is CASSFHRDMKTEAFF. The CDR3 DNA reads as TGTGCCAGCAGTTTTCATAGGGATATGAAGACTGAAGCTTTCTTT.

This clonotype occurred many times. The J gene is TRBJ1-5, the V gene TRBV15, with a possible D match to TRBD1 (5 bases). Germline CDR1 LNHNV, CDR2 YYDKDF (reference sequence). Trimming took off 3 bases at V and 0 bases at J, with 12 bases between the two ends. This CDR3 contains 16 residues. CDR3 coding DNA: TGTGCCACCAGCAGCCGAATACAGGATAGCAATCAGCCCCAGCATTTT. This encodes CATSSRIQDSNQPQHF.

This clonotype was observed many times. This chain joins TRBV20-1 and TRBJ1-3; D might be TRBD1 (6 bases). The V gene lost 0 bases and the J gene lost 1 base, with 10 bases spanning the gap. The CDR3 spans 15 residues. CDR1 DFQATT and CDR2 SNEGSKA come from the germline V gene (reference sequence). The DNA for the CDR3 is TGCAGTGCTAGAGATATCAGGGGTTCTGGAAACACCATATATTTT. Translated: CSARDIRGSGNTIYF.

The table lists this clonotype with a few counts. This chain links TRBV4-1 with TRBJ1-2, with D unclear. This CDR3 comprises 14 residues. Trimming removed 3 bases from V and 6 bases from J, with 14 bases in between. Per the germline V gene, CDR1 is MGHRA and CDR2 is YSYEKL. The CDR3 DNA reads as TGCGCCAGCAGCCACCCGGGTCGAGTAGATGGCTACACCTTC. It encodes CASSHPGRVDGYTF.

This clonotype was picked up many times. The rearrangement uses TRBV6-5 and TRBJ2-5, with 11 nucleotides matching TRBD2. Germline V gene lookup returns CDR1 MNHEY and CDR2 SVGAGI. CDR3 length equals 16 residues. V was clipped by 3 bases and J by 5 bases; unmatched bases: 8. This CDR3 is CASSYGSGRAWETQYF. The CDR3 DNA sequence: TGTGCCAGCAGTTATGGTAGCGGGAGGGCCTGGGAGACCCAGTACTTC.

This clonotype was detected many times. This sequence joins TRBV4-1 and TRBJ2-7; D is perhaps TRBD1 (6 bases). This CDR3 is 15 amino acids long. Per germline, CDR1 MGHRA and CDR2 YSYEKL. With 3 bases removed from V and 4 bases from J, the gap between germline ends came to 16 bases. The CDR3 coding sequence is TGCGCCAGCAGCCAGGCCTCGGGGACACCTTACGAGCAGTACTTC. Translation gives CASSQASGTPYEQYF.

This clonotype was observed a few times. V and J are TRBV5-1 and TRBJ2-6; 10 positions agree with TRBD1. Per germline, CDR1 SGHRS and CDR2 YFSETQ. This CDR3 has 17 amino acids. V was pared by 4 bases and J by 2 bases, with 6 bases of the junction left unmatched. The chain's CDR3 is CASSPGQGSTGANVLTF. As DNA, the CDR3 is TGCGCCAGCAGCCCGGGACAGGGGTCTACTGGGGCCAACGTCCTGACTTTC.

This clonotype was found a few times. The chain has TRBV10-2 and TRBJ1-5, with D possibly matching TRBD1 (6 bases). With 2 bases removed from V and 5 bases from J, the gap between germline ends came to 16 bases. In germline, CDR1 is WSHSY, CDR2 SAAADI. The CDR3 sequence is 16 residues long. The CDR3, as DNA: TGCGCCAGCAGTGAGAGTTCCGTCAGGGGAGATCAGCCCCAGCATTTT. This translates into CASSESSVRGDQPQHF.

The table lists this clonotype with many counts. J is TRBJ2-7 and V is TRBV28; D tentatively reads TRBD1 or TRBD2 (6 bases each). The V gene lost 1 base and the J gene lost 3 bases, with 19 bases spanning the gap. Germline lookup yields CDR1 MDHEN and CDR2 SYDVKM. The CDR3 covers 17 residues. The CDR3 protein is CASSLFGGIPSGYEQYF. In nucleotides, the CDR3 is TGTGCCAGCAGTTTATTCGGGGGCATCCCCTCGGGCTACGAGCAGTACTTC.

The chain uses TRBV12-3 or TRBV12-4 and TRBJ1-1; D is ambiguous. This CDR3 has 14 amino acids. V was shortened by 4 bases and J by 2 bases, with 11 bases between the two germline ends. The CDR3: CASSSREVNTEAFF. CDR3 coding DNA: TGTGCCAGCAGTTCCCGGGAGGTAAACACTGAAGCTTTCTTT.

A note on this clonotype: A much larger clone sits a single nucleotide away, making a read error possible. This chain links TRBV6-2 or TRBV6-3 with TRBJ2-2; the match to TRBD1 covers 11 bases. Per the germline V gene, CDR1 is MNHEY and CDR2 is SVGEGT. V gave up 4 bases and J gave up 6 bases; unmatched junction bases: 1. This CDR3 is 14 amino acids long. The CDR3 DNA reads TGTGCCAGCAGTTTGGACAGGGGGCCCGGGGAGCTGTTTTTT. It yields the protein CASSLDRGPGELFF.

Note on this clonotype: The junction departs from germline at one end; a sequencing error may be responsible. The chain uses TRBV10-3 and TRBJ2-7; 7 nucleotides line up with TRBD2. The germline V gene encodes CDR1 ENHRY and CDR2 SYGVKD. The CDR3 runs to 14 residues. As DNA, the CDR3 is TGTGTCATCAGTGAGCTAGCGGAATCCTACGAGCAGTACTTC. This sequence encodes CVISELAESYEQYF.

At least ten counts were recorded for this clonotype. The chain links TRBV20-1 to TRBJ2-7; D may be TRBD2 (5 bases). V was trimmed by 3 bases and J by 0 bases, leaving 12 bases between them. This CDR3 is built from 14 residues. Germline V gene lookup returns CDR1 DFQATT and CDR2 SNEGSKA (reference sequence). The CDR3 loop is CSASWTVDSYEQYF. The CDR3 DNA reads TGCAGTGCTAGTTGGACTGTTGACTCCTACGAGCAGTACTTC.

This clonotype has more than one count but fewer than ten. The chain combines TRBV6-5 with TRBJ2-3, with D tentatively TRBD1 (5 bases). V was clipped by 1 base and J by 1 base, with 6 bases between them. This CDR3 spans 14 amino acids. Germline V gene lookup returns CDR1 MNHEY and CDR2 SVGAGI. DNA for the CDR3: TGTGCCAGCAGTTACTTGACAGGCACAGATACGCAGTATTTT. Protein product: CASSYLTGTDTQYF.

There are many counts of this clonotype. CDR3 bases: TGTGCCAGCAGTTTAGAGAAGCAGGGTCGATCACCCCTCCACTTT. Amino acid sequence: CASSLEKQGRSPLHF. V usage is TRBV28 and J usage is TRBJ1-6, with D perhaps matching TRBD1 (5 bases). This CDR3 contains 15 residues. Trimming took off 2 bases at V and 10 bases at J, with 15 bases between the two ends. CDR1 is MDHEN and CDR2 is SYDVKM in the germline V gene. Complete variable domain (other parts from reference TRBV28 and TRBJ1-6): DVKVTQSSRYLVKRTGEKVFLECVQDMDHENMFWYRQDPGLGLRLIYFSYDVKMKEKGDIPEGYSVSREKKERFSLILESASTNQTSMYLCASSLEKQGRSPLHFGNGTRLTVT.

This clonotype was detected many times. The junction shows a germline mismatch at one end, possibly a read error. V is TRBV7-2 and J is TRBJ2-4, with D possibly matching TRBD2 (5 bases). The germline gives CDR1 SGHTA, CDR2 FQGNSA. The CDR3 loop spans 16 amino acids. CDR3 in DNA: TGTGCCAGCAGCCCGGTTGCGCTAGCAAACAAAAACATTAAGTACTTC. Translation gives CASSPVALANKNIKYF.